Sequencing of this T cell receptor beta chain was carried out in a study of blood T cell repertoires in COVID-19. Overall study: Italy, Spain and the United States were the sources of the convalescent and acute COVID-19 samples. T cells, B-cell-depleted T cells, or PBMCs provided the cDNA or gDNA that served as material.

As originally analysed: The assay estimated nucleated cells by amplifying reference gene primers. The assay was immunoSEQ multiplex PCR, and TCRdb's table has in-frame clones only and misses some. That table supplies the V and J calls and clone size; D and trimming were determined from the DNA. Among about 40,000 clones listed, about 85% were seen once. This CDR3 comprises 19 residues. The chain carries TRBV21-1 and TRBJ2-7; the DNA was not compared with TRBD2, the D call given in the table. TRBV21-1 is assigned pseudogene status. Sequenced: peripheral blood. This clonotype was sampled from a man aged 55 to 70 with acute or convalescent COVID-19. CDR3 DNA: TGTGCCAGCAGCATTTCCCCCCCTGGGACTAGCGCTAGCTCCTACGAGCAGTACGTC. It specifies CASSISPPGTSASSYEQYV.